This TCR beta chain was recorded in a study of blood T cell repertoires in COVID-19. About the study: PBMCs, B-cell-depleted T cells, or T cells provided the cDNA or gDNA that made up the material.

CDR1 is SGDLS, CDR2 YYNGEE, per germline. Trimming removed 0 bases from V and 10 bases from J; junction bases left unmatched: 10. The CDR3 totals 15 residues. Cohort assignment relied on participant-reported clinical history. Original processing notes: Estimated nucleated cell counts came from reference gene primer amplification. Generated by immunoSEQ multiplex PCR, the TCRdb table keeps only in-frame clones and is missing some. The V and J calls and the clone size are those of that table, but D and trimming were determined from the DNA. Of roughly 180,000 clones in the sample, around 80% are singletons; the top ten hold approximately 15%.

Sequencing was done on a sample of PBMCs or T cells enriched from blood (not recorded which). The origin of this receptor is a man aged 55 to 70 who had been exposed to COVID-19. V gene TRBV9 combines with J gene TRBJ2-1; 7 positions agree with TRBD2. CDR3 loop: CASSVAGEGGREQFF. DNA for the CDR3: TGTGCCAGCAGCGTAGCTGGGGAGGGAGGAAGGGAGCAGTTCTTC.